This T cell receptor (beta chain) is drawn from a study of T cell responses to AZD1222 COVID-19 vaccine. Study-level points and caveats: Nearly half of spike-specific TCRs reportedly target variant regions that are unmutated in the B.1.351 and B.1.1.7 variants. Receipt of two AZD1222 doses was followed by a rise in Spike-specific TCR breadth and depth. Researchers report vaccine-associated CD4 TCRs spanning spike, with dominance at 160-218 and 743-854.

A remark on this clone: The antigen remains undetermined.

Only in-frame clones appear in the TCRdb table, and some are missing; sequencing was by immunoSEQ multiplex PCR. Altogether around 150,000 clones are present, more than 85% being singletons, with the ten largest covering under 1.5%. In germline, CDR1 is SGHRS, CDR2 YFSETQ. This CDR3 is built from 12 residues. V gave up 3 bases and J gave up 2 bases, with 4 bases separating them. The sample consisted of peripheral blood, taken 28 days after the second AZD1222 dose. The chain uses TRBV5-1 and TRBJ2-3; D gene uncertain. The TCR was taken from an adult who received the AZD1222 COVID-19 vaccine. CDR3 protein: CASSYDTDTQYF. The CDR3 DNA sequence: TGCGCCAGCAGCTATGACACAGATACGCAGTATTTT.